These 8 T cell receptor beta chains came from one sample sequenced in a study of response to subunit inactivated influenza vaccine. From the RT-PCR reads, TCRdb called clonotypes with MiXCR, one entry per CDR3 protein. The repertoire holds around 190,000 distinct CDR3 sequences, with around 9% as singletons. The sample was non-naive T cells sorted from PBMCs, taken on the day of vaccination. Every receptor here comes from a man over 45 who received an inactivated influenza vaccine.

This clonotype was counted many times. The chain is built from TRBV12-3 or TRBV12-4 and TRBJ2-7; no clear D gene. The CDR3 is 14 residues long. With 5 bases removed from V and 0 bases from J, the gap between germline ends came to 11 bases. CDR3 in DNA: TGTGCCAGCAGTCCGGCGGTTAGCTCCTACGAGCAGTACTTC. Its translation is CASSPAVSSYEQYF.

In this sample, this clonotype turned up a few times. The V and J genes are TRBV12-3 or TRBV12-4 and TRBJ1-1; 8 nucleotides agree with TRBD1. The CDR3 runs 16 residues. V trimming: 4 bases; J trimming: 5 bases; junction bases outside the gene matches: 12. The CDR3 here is CASSSGTGGLRTEAFF. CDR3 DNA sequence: TGTGCCAGCAGTTCCGGGACAGGTGGCTTGCGGACTGAAGCTTTCTTT.

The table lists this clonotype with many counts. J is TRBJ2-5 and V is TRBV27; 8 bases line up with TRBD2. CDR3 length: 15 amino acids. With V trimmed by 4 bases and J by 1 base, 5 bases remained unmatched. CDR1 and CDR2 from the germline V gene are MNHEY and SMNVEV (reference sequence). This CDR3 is CASSSLTSGQETQYF. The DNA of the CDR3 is TGTGCCAGCAGTTCGTTAACTAGCGGCCAAGAGACCCAGTACTTC.

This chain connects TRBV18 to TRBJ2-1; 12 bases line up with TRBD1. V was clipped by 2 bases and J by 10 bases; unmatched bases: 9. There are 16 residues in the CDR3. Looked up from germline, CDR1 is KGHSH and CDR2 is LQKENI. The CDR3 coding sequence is TGTGCCAGCTCACCAGGGACAGGGGGCTTAGCGGGAGAGCAGTTCTTC. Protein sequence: CASSPGTGGLAGEQFF.

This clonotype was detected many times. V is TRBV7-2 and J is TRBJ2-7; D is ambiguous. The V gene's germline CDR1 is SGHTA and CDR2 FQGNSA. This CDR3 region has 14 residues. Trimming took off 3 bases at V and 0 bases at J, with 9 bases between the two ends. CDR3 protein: CASSFPTVSYEQYF. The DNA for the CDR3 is TGTGCCAGCAGCTTTCCAACGGTCTCCTACGAGCAGTACTTC.

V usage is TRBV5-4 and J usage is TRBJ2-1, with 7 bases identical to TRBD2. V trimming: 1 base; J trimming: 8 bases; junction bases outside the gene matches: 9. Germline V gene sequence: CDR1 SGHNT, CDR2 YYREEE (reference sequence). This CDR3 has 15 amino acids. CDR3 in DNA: TGTGCCAGCAGCTTGAACAGCGGGATCGCCCATGAGCAGTTCTTC. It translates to CASSLNSGIAHEQFF.

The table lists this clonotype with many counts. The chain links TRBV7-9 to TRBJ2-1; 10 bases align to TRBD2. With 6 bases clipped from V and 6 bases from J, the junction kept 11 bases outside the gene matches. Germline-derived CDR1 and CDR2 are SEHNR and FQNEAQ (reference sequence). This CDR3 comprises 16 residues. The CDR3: CASRPGLAGVGNEQFF. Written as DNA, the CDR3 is TGTGCCAGCAGACCAGGCCTAGCGGGAGTAGGCAATGAGCAGTTCTTC.

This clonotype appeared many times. DNA of the CDR3: TGTGCCAGTTGTGAGGGGGGACTACCCTACAATGAGCAGTTCTTC. It encodes CASCEGGLPYNEQFF. The chain employs TRBV7-2 and TRBJ2-1, with a possible D match to TRBD2 (7 bases). CDR3 size: 15 residues. Between the trimmed V and J ends, which lost 9 bases and 2 bases, there was a span of 17 bases. Germline values: CDR1 SGHTA, CDR2 FQGNSA.